Reported below is one T cell receptor (beta chain). The CDR3 spans 15 residues. Germline CDR1 GTSNPN, CDR2 SVGIG (reference sequence). Trimming stripped 1 base from V and 1 base from J, with 10 bases between. The data were taken from a study of T cell responses to AZD1222 COVID-19 vaccine. The table came from immunoSEQ multiplex PCR; TCRdb's copy has only in-frame clones and leaves some out. The sample includes 60,000 to 65,000 clones, 80% to 85% of them seen just once. Here the sequenced sample was peripheral blood, taken on day 0 of AZD1222 vaccination. The V and J genes are TRBV30 and TRBJ1-4; D is possibly TRBD1 (6 bases). This TCR was sampled from an adult in good health. The CDR3 region has the DNA TGTGCCTGGAGTGAATTACAGGGAACTAATGAAAAACTGTTTTTT. This translates into CAWSELQGTNEKLFF.